This T cell receptor beta chain was captured by sequencing in a study of blood T cell repertoires in COVID-19. Study context: T cells, B-cell-depleted T cells, or PBMCs provided the cDNA or gDNA that served as material.

Generated by immunoSEQ multiplex PCR, the TCRdb table keeps only in-frame clones and is missing some. The sample lists 110,000 to 150,000 clones, approximately 80% occurring once. Germline V gene sequence: CDR1 MGHRA, CDR2 YSYEKL. The CDR3 consists of 16 residues. V lost 1 base to trimming and J lost 4 bases; unmatched junction nucleotides: 3. The receptor comes from a woman younger than 35 who had been exposed to COVID-19. The source material was PBMCs or T cells enriched from blood (not recorded which). This chain uses TRBV4-1 with TRBJ1-6, with TRBD1 matching over 8 bases. DNA of the CDR3: TGCGCCAGCAGCCAAGGGAGGACAGGGTATAATTCACCCCTCCACTTT. It translates to CASSQGRTGYNSPLHF.